This TCR beta chain was recorded in a study of human T cells and chemical hapten exposure. Study-wide background: An area of 2 cm by 2 to 2.5 cm on upper inner arm skin received 2% DPC for sensitization.

This sample's time point: patch test 1, 2 weeks after DPC sensitization. Treatment meaning: therapeutic diphenylcyclopropenone sensitization with weekly scalp DPC. Ahead of applying each patch test, blood was sampled. Individual cDNA molecules had unique molecular identifiers attached to them by the library. TCRdb redid the calling of the RACE reads with MiXCR, one entry per CDR3 protein. The table shows around 340,000 distinct CDR3 sequences, with 6% to 8.5% occurring only once. J was trimmed by 2 bases and V by 3 bases; bases with no gene match: 7. Germline lookup yields CDR1 DFQATT and CDR2 SNEGSKA (reference sequence). The CDR3 contains 14 residues.

V and J are TRBV20-1 and TRBJ2-7, with 7 bases matching TRBD2. The sequenced sample was whole blood, obtained in connection with sensitization to the hapten diphenylcyclopropenone (DPC). The sequence was obtained from a woman aged 18-29 years with alopecia areata. Some clones in this sample may be carry-over from other donors' samples. CDR3: CSASSGTKTYEQYF. The CDR3 nucleotides are TGCAGTGCTAGCTCCGGGACTAAAACCTACGAGCAGTACTTC.